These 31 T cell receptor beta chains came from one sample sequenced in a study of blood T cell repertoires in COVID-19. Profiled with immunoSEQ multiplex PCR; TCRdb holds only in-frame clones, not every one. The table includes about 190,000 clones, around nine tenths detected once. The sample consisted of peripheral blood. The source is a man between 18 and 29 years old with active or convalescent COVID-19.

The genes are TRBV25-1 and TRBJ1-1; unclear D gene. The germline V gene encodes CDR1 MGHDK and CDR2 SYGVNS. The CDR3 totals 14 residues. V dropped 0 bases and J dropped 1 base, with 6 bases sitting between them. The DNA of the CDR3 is TGTGCCAGCAGTGAATATGAGGGGAACACTGAAGCTTTCTTT. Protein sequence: CASSEYEGNTEAFF.

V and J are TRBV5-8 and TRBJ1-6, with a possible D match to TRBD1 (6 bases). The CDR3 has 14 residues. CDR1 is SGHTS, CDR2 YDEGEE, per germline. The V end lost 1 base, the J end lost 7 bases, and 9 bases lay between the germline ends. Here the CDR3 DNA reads TGTGCCAGCAGCTTGACAGGGAGAAATTCACCCCTCCACTTT. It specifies CASSLTGRNSPLHF. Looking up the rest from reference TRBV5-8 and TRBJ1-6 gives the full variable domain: EAGVTQSPTHLIKTRGQQATLRCSPISGHTSVYWYQQALGLGLQFLLWYDEGEERNRGNFPPRFSGRQFPNYSSELNVNALELEDSALYLCASSLTGRNSPLHFGNGTRLTVT.

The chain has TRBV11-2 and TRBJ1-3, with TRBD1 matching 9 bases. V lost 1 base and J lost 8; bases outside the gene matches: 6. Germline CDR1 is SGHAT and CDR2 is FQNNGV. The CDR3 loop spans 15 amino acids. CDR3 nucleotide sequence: TGTGCCAGCAGCTTAGGACCGACAGGGGGGTACACCATATATTTT. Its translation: CASSLGPTGGYTIYF.

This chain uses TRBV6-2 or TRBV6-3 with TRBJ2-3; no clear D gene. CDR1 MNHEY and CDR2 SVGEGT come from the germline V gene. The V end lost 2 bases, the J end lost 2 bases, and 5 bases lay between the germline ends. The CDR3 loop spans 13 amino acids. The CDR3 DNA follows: TGTGCCAGCAGTTACGCTAACACAGATACGCAGTATTTT. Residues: CASSYANTDTQYF.

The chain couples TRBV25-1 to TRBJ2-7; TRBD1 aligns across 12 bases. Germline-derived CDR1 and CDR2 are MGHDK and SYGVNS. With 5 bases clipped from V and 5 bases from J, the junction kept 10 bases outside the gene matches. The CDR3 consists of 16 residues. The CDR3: CASSPRGTGGFDEQYF. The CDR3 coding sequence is TGTGCCAGCAGTCCCCGGGGGACAGGGGGCTTTGACGAGCAGTACTTC.

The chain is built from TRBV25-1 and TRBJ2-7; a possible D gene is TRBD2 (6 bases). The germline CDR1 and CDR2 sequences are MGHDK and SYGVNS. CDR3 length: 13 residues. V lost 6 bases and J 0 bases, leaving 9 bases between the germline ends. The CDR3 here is CASRRGSSYEQYF. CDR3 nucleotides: TGTGCCAGCAGGCGGGGAAGCTCCTACGAGCAGTACTTC.

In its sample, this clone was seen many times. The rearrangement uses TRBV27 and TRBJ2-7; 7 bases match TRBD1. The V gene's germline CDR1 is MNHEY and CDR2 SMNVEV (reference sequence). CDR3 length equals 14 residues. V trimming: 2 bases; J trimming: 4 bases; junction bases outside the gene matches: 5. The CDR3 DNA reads TGTGCCAGCAGTTTAAAGGGGGCGCGTTACGAGCAGTACTTC. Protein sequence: CASSLKGARYEQYF.

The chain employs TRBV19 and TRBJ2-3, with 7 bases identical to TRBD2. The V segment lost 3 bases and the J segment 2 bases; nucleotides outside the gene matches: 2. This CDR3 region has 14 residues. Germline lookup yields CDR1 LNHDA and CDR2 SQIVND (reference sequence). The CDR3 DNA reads TGTGCCAGTAGTATTACTAGCGACACAGATACGCAGTATTTT. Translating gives CASSITSDTDTQYF.

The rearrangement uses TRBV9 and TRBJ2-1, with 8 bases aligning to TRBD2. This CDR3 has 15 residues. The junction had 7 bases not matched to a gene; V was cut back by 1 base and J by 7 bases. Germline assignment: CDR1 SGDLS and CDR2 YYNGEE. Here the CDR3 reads CASSVSAGGGNEQFF. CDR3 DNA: TGTGCCAGCAGCGTATCGGCGGGAGGCGGGAATGAGCAGTTCTTC.

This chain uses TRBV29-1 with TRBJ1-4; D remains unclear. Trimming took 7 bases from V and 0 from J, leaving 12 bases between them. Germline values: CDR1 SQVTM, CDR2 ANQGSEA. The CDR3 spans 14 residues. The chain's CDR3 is CSASQRATNEKLFF. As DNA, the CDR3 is TGCAGCGCTAGTCAAAGAGCAACTAATGAAAAACTGTTTTTT.

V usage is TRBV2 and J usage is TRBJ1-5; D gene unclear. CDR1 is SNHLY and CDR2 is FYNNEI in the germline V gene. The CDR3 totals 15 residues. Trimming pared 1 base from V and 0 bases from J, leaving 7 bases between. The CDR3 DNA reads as TGTGCCAGCAGTGAAGGGGCCTATAGCAATCAGCCCCAGCATTTT. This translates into CASSEGAYSNQPQHF.

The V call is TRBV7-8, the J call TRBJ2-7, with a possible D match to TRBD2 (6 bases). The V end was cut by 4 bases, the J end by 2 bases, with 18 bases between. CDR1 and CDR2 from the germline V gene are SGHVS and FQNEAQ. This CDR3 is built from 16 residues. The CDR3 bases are TGTGCCAGCAGCTCCCGTCGGTTCGGGGGAGCCTACGAGCAGTACTTC. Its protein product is CASSSRRFGGAYEQYF. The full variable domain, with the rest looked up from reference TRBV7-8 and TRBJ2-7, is GAGVSQSPRYKVAKRGQDVALRCDPISGHVSLFWYQQALGQGPEFLTYFQNEAQLDKSGLPSDRFFAERPEGSVSTLKIQRTQQEDSAVYLCASSSRRFGGAYEQYFGPGTRLTVT.

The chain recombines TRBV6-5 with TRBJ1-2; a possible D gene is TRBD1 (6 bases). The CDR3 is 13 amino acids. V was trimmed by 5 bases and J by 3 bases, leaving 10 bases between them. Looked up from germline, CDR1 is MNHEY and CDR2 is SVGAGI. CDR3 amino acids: CASSRTEDYGYTF. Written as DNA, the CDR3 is TGTGCCAGCAGTAGGACAGAAGACTATGGCTACACCTTC.

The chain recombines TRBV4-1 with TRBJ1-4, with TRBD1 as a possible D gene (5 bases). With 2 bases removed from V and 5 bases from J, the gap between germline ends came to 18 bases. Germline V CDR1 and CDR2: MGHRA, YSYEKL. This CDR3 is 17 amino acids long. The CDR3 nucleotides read TGCGCCAGCAGCCAATCTGGTCGGTCGGAGGGGAATGAAAAACTGTTTTTT. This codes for CASSQSGRSEGNEKLFF.

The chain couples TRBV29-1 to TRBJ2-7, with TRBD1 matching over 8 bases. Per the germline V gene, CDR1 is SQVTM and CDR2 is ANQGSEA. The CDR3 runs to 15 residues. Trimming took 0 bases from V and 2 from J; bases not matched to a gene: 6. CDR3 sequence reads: CSVEDQQGVAYEQYF. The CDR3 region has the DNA TGCAGCGTTGAAGATCAACAGGGGGTTGCCTACGAGCAGTACTTC.

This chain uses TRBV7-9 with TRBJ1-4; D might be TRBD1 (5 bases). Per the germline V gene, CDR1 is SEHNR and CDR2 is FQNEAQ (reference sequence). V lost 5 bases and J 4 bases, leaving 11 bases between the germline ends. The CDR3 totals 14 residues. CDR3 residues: CASSTEGLNEKLFF. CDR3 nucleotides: TGTGCCAGCAGCACCGAGGGACTTAATGAAAAACTGTTTTTT.

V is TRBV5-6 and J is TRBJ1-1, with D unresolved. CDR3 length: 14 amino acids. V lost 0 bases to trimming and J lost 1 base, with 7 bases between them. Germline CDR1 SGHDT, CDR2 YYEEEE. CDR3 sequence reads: CASSLVLWNTEAFF. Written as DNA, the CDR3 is TGTGCCAGCAGCTTGGTCTTGTGGAACACTGAAGCTTTCTTT.

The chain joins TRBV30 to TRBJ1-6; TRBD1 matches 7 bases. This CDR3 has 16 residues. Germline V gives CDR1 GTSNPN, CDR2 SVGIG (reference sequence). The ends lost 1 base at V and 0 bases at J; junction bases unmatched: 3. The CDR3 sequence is CAWSAGGSSYNSPLHF. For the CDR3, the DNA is TGTGCCTGGAGTGCAGGGGGAAGCTCCTATAATTCACCCCTCCACTTT.

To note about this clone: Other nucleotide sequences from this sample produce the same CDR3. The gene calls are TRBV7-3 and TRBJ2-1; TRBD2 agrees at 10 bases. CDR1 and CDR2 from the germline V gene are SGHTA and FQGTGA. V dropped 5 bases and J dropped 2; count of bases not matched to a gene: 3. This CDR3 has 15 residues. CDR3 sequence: CASSGSGGAYNEQFF. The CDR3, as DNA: TGTGCCAGCAGCGGCAGCGGGGGGGCCTACAATGAGCAGTTCTTC.

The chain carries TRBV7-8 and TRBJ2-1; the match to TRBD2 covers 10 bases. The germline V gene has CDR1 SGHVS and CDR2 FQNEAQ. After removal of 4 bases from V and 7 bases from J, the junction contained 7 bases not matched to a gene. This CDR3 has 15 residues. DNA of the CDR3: TGTGCCAGCAGCTCCAGACTAGCGGGTTATAATGAGCAGTTCTTC. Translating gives CASSSRLAGYNEQFF.

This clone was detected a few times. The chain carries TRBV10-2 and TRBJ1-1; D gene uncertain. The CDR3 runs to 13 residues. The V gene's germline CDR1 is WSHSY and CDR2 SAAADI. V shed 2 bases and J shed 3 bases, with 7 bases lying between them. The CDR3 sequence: CASSEVGDTEAFF. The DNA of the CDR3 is TGCGCCAGCAGTGAGGTCGGGGACACTGAAGCTTTCTTT.

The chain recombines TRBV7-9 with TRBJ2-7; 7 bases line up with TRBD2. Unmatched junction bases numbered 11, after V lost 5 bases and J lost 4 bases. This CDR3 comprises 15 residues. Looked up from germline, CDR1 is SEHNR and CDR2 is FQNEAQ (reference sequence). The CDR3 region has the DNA TGTGCCAGCAGCCCCTCGGGGAGGGCCCTTTACGAGCAGTACTTC. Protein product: CASSPSGRALYEQYF.

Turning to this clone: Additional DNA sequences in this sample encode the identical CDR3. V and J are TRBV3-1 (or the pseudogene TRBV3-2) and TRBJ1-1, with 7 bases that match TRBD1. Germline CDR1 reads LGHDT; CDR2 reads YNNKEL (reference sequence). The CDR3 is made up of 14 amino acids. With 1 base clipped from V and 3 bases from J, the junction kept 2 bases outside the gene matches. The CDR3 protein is CASSQADRDTEAFF. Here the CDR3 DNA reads TGTGCCAGCAGCCAAGCCGACAGGGACACTGAAGCTTTCTTT.

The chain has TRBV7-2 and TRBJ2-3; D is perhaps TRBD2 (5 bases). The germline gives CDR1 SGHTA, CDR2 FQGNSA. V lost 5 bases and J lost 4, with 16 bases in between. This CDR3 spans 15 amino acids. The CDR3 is CASSAVIAGADTQYF. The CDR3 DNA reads TGTGCCAGCAGCGCGGTGATAGCCGGGGCAGATACGCAGTATTTT.

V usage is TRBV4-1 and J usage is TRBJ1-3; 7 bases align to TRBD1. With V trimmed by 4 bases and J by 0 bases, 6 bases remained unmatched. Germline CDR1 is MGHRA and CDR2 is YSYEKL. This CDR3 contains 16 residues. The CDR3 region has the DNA TGCGCCAGCAGCCCAGGACAGGCAAACTCTGGAAACACCATATATTTT. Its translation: CASSPGQANSGNTIYF.

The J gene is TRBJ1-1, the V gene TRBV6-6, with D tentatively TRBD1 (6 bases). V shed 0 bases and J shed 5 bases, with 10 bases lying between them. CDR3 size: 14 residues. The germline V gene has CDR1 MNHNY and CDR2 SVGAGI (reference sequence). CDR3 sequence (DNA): TGTGCCAGCAGTTACTCGGGGGCGGCGACTGAAGCTTTCTTT. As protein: CASSYSGAATEAFF.

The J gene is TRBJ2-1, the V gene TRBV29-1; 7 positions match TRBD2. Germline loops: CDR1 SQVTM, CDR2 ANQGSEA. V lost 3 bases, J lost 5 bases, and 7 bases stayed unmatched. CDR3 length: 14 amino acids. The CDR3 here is CSVEDGRRNNEQFF. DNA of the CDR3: TGCAGCGTTGAGGACGGGAGGAGGAACAATGAGCAGTTCTTC.

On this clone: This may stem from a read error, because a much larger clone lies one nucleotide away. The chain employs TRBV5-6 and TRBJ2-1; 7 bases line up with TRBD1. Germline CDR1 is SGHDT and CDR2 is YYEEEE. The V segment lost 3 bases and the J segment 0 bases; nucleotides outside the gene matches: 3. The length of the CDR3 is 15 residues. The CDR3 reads CASSSGQSSYNEQFF. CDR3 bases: TGTGCCAGCAGCTCGGGACAGAGCTCCTACAATGAGCAGTTCTTC.

The CDR3 loop reads CASSLAWSGKYYEQYF. The CDR3 nucleotides read TGTGCCAGCAGCTTGGCCTGGAGCGGGAAATACTACGAGCAGTACTTC. V and J are TRBV5-5 and TRBJ2-7; 7 bases fit TRBD2. From germline, CDR1 is SGHKS and CDR2 YYEKEE (reference sequence). This CDR3 has 16 amino acids. V was clipped by 0 bases and J by 3 bases; unmatched bases: 9.

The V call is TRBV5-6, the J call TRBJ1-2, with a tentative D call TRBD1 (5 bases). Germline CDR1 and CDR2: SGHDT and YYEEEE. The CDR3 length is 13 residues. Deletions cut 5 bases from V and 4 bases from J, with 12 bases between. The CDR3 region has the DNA TGTGCCAGCAGGCGCGGGACCCTCTATGGCTACACCTTC. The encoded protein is CASRRGTLYGYTF.

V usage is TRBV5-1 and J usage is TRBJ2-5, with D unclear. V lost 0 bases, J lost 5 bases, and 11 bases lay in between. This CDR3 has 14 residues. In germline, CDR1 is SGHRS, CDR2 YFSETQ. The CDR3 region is CASSLAISSETQYF. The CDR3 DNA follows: TGCGCCAGCAGCTTGGCAATTAGCTCGGAGACCCAGTACTTC. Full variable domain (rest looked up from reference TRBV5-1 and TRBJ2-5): KAGVTQTPRYLIKTRGQQVTLSCSPISGHRSVSWYQQTPGQGLQFLFEYFSETQRNKGNFPGRFSGRQFSNSRSEMNVSTLELGDSALYLCASSLAISSETQYFGPGTRLLVL.